This T cell receptor (beta chain) was identified during a study of T-cell memory formation after mild COVID-19. Study-wide points: A subset of responding clones appeared in pre-infection memory, suggesting cross-reactive memory joined.

This clonotype was seen a handful of times. Its specificity is unknown. TCRdb called the 5' RACE reads again in MiXCR, with one record for every CDR3 protein. The table lists 180,000 or so distinct CDR3 sequences, more than 15% of them singletons. This CDR3 comprises 18 residues. Trimming left V 3 bases short and J 0 bases short, with 20 bases between. Source material: PBMCs or a T cell subset sorted from them (not recorded which). This chain uses TRBV12-3 or TRBV12-4 with TRBJ1-2; no clear D gene. The receptor's source is an adult woman who had mild COVID-19 (a few samples of this study predate the infection). Cell type and time point are not known. As DNA, the CDR3 is TGTGCCAGCAGTTTTGGGGTTTACAGTAGATTAGCTAACTATGGCTACACCTTC. Amino acid sequence: CASSFGVYSRLANYGYTF.